This T cell receptor (beta chain) is from a study of beta chain features in type 1 diabetes. Study results and limitations: cDNA sequencing could over-represent cells with high TCR expression.

The germline gives CDR1 SNHLY, CDR2 FYNNEI. This CDR3 is 16 amino acids long. The V gene end was trimmed by 4 bases and the J gene end by 6 bases; junction bases not matched to a gene: 12. This clone occurred a few times. The antigen is undetermined. cDNA synthesis used the whole RNA isolate, giving expressed TCRB sequences. Sequencing used immunoSEQ multiplex PCR; TCRdb keeps in-frame clones, though not all of them. The sample has roughly 400,000 clones; about 14% are singletons. The chain is built from TRBV2 and TRBJ2-4, with 7 bases that match TRBD2. Sequenced input: naive CD4+ T cells from blood. The receptor comes from a young man in good health. CDR3 nucleotide sequence: TGTGCCAGCAGTGCCTTTGGCGGGAGTGCGGGAAACATTCAGTACTTC. As protein: CASSAFGGSAGNIQYF.